This T cell receptor beta chain was retrieved from a study of technical replicates of blood from several donors. Trimming removed 4 bases from V and 6 bases from J; junction bases left unmatched: 6. The CDR3 loop spans 15 amino acids. Germline CDR1 and CDR2: MNHEY and SVGAGI. Some clones are missing from TCRdb's copy, which holds only in-frame ones; the method was immunoSEQ multiplex PCR. Among about 76,000 clones listed, roughly 90% were seen once. The origin of this receptor is a human donor in good health. The rearrangement links TRBV6-5 to TRBJ2-2; 9 nucleotides match TRBD2. What was sequenced was T cells isolated from PBMCs. Written as DNA, the CDR3 is TGTGCCAGCAGTTCCCCTCGCGGGGGGGCCGGGGAGCTGTTTTTT. Its translation is CASSSPRGGAGELFF.